This T cell receptor beta chain was captured by sequencing in a study of T cell responses to AZD1222 COVID-19 vaccine. The study's findings and limits: Donors were largely white British and mainly female; clonal diversity was possibly underestimated. Compared with day 0, the breadth and depth of the Spike-specific TCR repertoire rose significantly after two doses of AZD1222. Reportedly, nearly half the spike-specific TCRs target unmutated variant regions.

The trim removed 5 bases at V and 4 bases at J, leaving 17 bases unmatched. The germline CDR1 and CDR2 sequences are SGHNT and YENEEA. This CDR3 contains 19 residues. The repertoire was sequenced with immunoSEQ multiplex PCR; TCRdb's copy has only in-frame clones and lacks some. There are tens of thousands of clones in the sample; less than 85% occur only once, and about 20% lies in the top ten. This clone was counted a single time. Its specificity is not known. The clonotype originates from an adult in good health. The rearrangement links TRBV11-3 to TRBJ1-3, with 10 bases that match TRBD1. The material was peripheral blood, obtained on day 0 of AZD1222 vaccination. CDR3 sequence reads: CASSPPGQGSFVRGNTIYF. CDR3 in DNA: TGTGCCAGCAGCCCCCCGGGACAGGGGTCGTTTGTACGGGGAAACACCATATATTTT.